Included here is one T cell receptor beta chain sequence, with context. This clonotype was counted between two and nine times. Its antigen is not yet known. No base-level quality is on record; no much larger clone is a single base apart. The V and J ends are trimmed by 1 base and 4 bases, leaving 19 bases between them. From the cysteine up to the phenylalanine, the CDR3 has a length of 16 residues. Of all the DNA, just the CDR3 is kept, 48 bases in frame from base 1. CDR1 and CDR2, per the germline V gene, are SQVTM and ANQGSEA. The data are from a study of molecular identifiers for immune sequencing clone quantification (dated by TCRdb to the late 2010s). Turning to the overall study: For a replicate experiment, RNA from around 20,000 or 100,000 naive CD8 T cells was divided into five aliquots, of which four were sequenced. This methods study used CD8 T cells to benchmark TCR RNA copy counting and molecular-identifier clustering-based TCR repertoire sequencing (MIDCIRS).

The paper's findings and limits, for the study overall: Modeling gave about 3.2 recovered TCR RNA copies per cell versus 8 to 10 by digital PCR, implying 25% to 30% capture efficiency. In CMV-specific effector cells, clones with more than 20 RNA copies contained over 97% of molecules, whereas in naive cells such clones contained under 1% of molecules. When barcode sub-clustering was not used, chimeric consensus sequences inflated TCR diversity, with chimeras reaching as high as 47%. Identical TCR molecules sharing a barcode could cause highly expanded clone sizes to be underestimated. A single cell's worth of spiked-in Jurkat TCR RNA was reported detectable even among around 970,000 naive CD8 T cells. The naive libraries included spiked-in Jurkat TCR RNA (10 copies' worth), and this Jurkat TCR RNA is not part of the donor repertoire.

The library came from PCR. Sequencing was carried out with an Illumina HiSeq 4000. Bulk TCR libraries were made following a previously described method, with the TCR primers given in Table S5. Purification of total RNA was performed with the Qiagen AllPrep DNA/RNA kit. Reads from multiple sequencing runs of the same library were pooled before analysis. As for how the authors treated the data: Only reads with exact TCR constant sequence were kept, trimmed to 150 nt, and grouped by their 12-nt molecular barcodes. Reads in each barcode group were sub-clustered using a 15% Levenshtein threshold, and a quality-weighted consensus sequence was built for each RNA molecule. Non-functional sequences were excluded, and lower-count sequences lying one edit away from another sequence were also excluded. On the basis of fitting two negative binomial distributions, barcode sub-clusters with fewer than 20% of the maximum read count were discarded. TCRdb cleaned the public reads at Q25 with fastp, built clones with MiXCR and kept in-frame beta chains. Under each unique CDR3 protein, matching rows form one entry showing the most common genes and DNA. The V and J calls and clone size are TCRdb's, not the authors'. Counted in this sample were about 640,000 distinct CDR3 sequences; just under 20% of them appeared once. 0.85% to 0.9% of the sample is in the top ten clones.

Libraries of naive CD8 T cells were generated from about 21,000 to 970,000 sorted cells, with 10%, 30% or 50% of the purified RNA used. On a BD FACSAria II, naive CD8 T cells were FACS-sorted as CD8+CD4-CCR7+CD45RA+ and collected into RLT Plus buffer. To test detection sensitivity, Jurkat RNA equal to under 13 TCR copies was added to samples of about 19,000-1,100,000 naive CD8 T cells. Enrichment of CD8 T cells was performed with RosetteSep CD8+ T Cell Enrichment Cocktail and Ficoll-Paque, after which ACK red cell lysis was carried out. The TCR was taken from a human donor in good health. Some libraries in this study had Jurkat cell RNA spiked in. Sequencing was done on a sample of naive CD8+ T cells from blood, with Jurkat cell RNA spiked in. What the cell subset or site label conveys for this sample: FACS-sorted CD8+CD4-CCR7+CD45RA+ naive T cells. The sequence joins TRBV29-1 to TRBJ1-2; perhaps TRBD1 is the D gene, with 5 bases matching. CDR3 sequence: CSVEATTWGDAYGYTF. The sequence in DNA is TGCAGCGTTGAAGCCACCACTTGGGGGGACGCCTATGGCTACACCTTC.